This T cell receptor beta chain is from a study of immune cell composition in non-small cell lung cancer. The study's findings and limits: Lung squamous cell carcinoma tumours had significantly higher top 10 clone scores and productive clonality than lung adenocarcinoma. Smoking pack-years did not significantly correlate with tumour TCR-beta clonality. It was not proven that tumour-reactive clones equal dominant tumour-associated clones. Clones >0.5% enriched in tumour were rarer in adenocarcinoma (about 35%) than squamous (roughly 75%).

On this clone itself: The antigen remains unidentified.

Only in-frame clones appear in the TCRdb table, and some are missing; sequencing was by immunoSEQ multiplex PCR. The sample carries 13,000 to 15,000 clones, roughly 73% recorded once. V lost 0 bases and J lost 0, with 9 bases in between. CDR1 and CDR2 (germline): SQVTM, ANQGSEA. The CDR3 is made up of 16 amino acids. The TCR originated in a human donor with non-small cell lung cancer. The rearrangement joins TRBV29-1 to TRBJ2-6; D is unresolved. Source material: lung tumor tissue. The CDR3 is CSVEDPIYSGANVLTF. For the CDR3, the DNA is TGCAGCGTTGAAGACCCAATCTACTCTGGGGCCAACGTCCTGACTTTC.